Listed here are 5 T cell receptor beta chains from one sample, sequenced in a study of cytomegalovirus exposure and HLA in healthy donors. PCR employed 60 Vbeta and 13 Jbeta primers. Sequenced by immunoSEQ multiplex PCR; TCRdb stores in-frame clones only, minus some. The sample includes some 65,000 clones, approximately 82% of them seen just once. Sequenced: PBMCs. These receptors originate from a woman between 40 and 55 years old in good health and CMV-seropositive.

The rearrangement links TRBV28 to TRBJ2-5; 10 positions match TRBD1. Per germline, CDR1 MDHEN and CDR2 SYDVKM. Trimming cost V 4 bases and J 11 bases; bases outside gene matches: 13. This CDR3 spans 15 amino acids. The CDR3 reads CASSYGDRGGGEQYF. CDR3 nucleotides: TGTGCCAGCAGTTACGGGGACAGGGGCGGAGGGGAGCAGTACTTC.

The chain uses TRBV29-1 and TRBJ2-7; 9 nucleotides align to TRBD2. Germline loops: CDR1 SQVTM, CDR2 ANQGSEA. V was clipped by 4 bases and J by 2 bases; unmatched bases: 3. This CDR3 contains 13 residues. This CDR3 is CSVGQRGAYEQYF. As DNA, the CDR3 is TGCAGCGTTGGGCAGCGGGGGGCCTACGAGCAGTACTTC.

This chain uses TRBV4-1 with TRBJ2-1; unclear D gene. Trimming removed 6 bases at V and 7 bases at J, with 13 bases between. The CDR3 length is 13 residues. Germline-derived CDR1 and CDR2 are MGHRA and YSYEKL. The DNA of the CDR3 is TGCGCCAGCAGTCAGAGAAGCGCAAATGAGCAGTTCTTC. This encodes CASSQRSANEQFF.

V gene TRBV9 combines with J gene TRBJ2-5; D ambiguous. Trimming left V 3 bases short and J 1 base short, with 7 bases between. CDR3 length: 13 residues. Germline V gene sequence: CDR1 SGDLS, CDR2 YYNGEE. The CDR3 sequence: CASSGQIQETQYF. In DNA form, the CDR3 reads TGTGCCAGCAGCGGCCAGATCCAAGAGACCCAGTACTTC.

The rearrangement links TRBV10-2 to TRBJ1-5, with 7 bases fitting TRBD1. The germline gives CDR1 WSHSY, CDR2 SAAADI. Germline trimming cut 5 bases from V and 4 bases from J; bases unmatched to any gene: 2. This CDR3 has 13 residues. CDR3 nucleotides: TGCGCCAGCAGTCCGACAGGGAATCAGCCCCAGCATTTT. This translates into CASSPTGNQPQHF.